The clone carrying this T cell receptor (beta chain) was picked up a small number of times. Antigen: not known. Through a sample-barcoded 5' primer and a J-beta primer mix, a second PCR was run for roughly 7 to 12 cycles. TCRdb used MiXCR to reprocess the 5' RACE reads, holding one entry per CDR3 protein. Of 800,000 or so distinct CDR3 sequences listed, roughly 46% are singletons. The data derive from a study of blood T cells in healthy people across ages. Findings and limits, study-wide: Donor CMV status, an unknown factor, possibly confounded changes in expanded clonotypes.

Trimming cost V 4 bases and J 4 bases; bases outside gene matches: 10. CDR1 SEHNR and CDR2 FQNEAQ come from the germline V gene (reference sequence). This CDR3 is built from 16 residues. The specimen was blood. This TCR derives from a man older than 75 in good health. This chain joins TRBV7-9 and TRBJ2-7, with 10 bases matching TRBD1. Here the CDR3 reads CASSSDRQGAFYEQYF. Here the CDR3 DNA reads TGTGCCAGCAGCTCCGATAGACAGGGGGCTTTTTACGAGCAGTACTTC. The variable domain in full, completed from reference TRBV7-9 and TRBJ2-7, reads DTGVSQNPRHKITKRGQNVTFRCDPISEHNRLYWYRQTLGQGPEFLTYFQNEAQLEKSRLLSDRFSAERPKGSFSTLEIQRTEQGDSAMYLCASSSDRQGAFYEQYFGPGTRLTVT.